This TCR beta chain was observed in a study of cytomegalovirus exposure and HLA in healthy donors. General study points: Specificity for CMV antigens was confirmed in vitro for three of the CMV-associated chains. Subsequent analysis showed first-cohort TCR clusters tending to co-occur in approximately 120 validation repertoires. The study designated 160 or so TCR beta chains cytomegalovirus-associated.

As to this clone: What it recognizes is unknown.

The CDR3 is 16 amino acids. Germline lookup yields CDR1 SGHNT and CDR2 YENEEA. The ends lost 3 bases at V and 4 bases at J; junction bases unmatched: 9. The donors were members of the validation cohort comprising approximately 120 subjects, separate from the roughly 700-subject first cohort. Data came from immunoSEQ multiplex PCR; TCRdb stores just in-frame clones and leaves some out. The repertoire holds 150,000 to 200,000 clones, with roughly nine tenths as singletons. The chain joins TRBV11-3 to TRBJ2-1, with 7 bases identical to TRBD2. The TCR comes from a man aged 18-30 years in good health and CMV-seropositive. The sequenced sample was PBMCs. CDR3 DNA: TGTGCCAGCAGCTTTGGCGGGAGTAAGGATTACAATGAGCAGTTCTTC. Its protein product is CASSFGGSKDYNEQFF.